The TCR beta chain under discussion was sequenced for a study of tissue T cells after allogeneic stem cell transplantation (dated by TCRdb to about 2022). Regarding the research as a whole: More than 5 adult allo-HCT recipients with steroid-refractory GVHD were prospectively enrolled in a research-autopsy study over a roughly three-year period. All GVHD patients received grafts from donors, several unmodified and three CD34-selected to deplete T cells. Every GVHD patient had gastrointestinal GVHD and was given several lines of GVHD-directed therapy, and five or six of the GVHD patients also had skin involvement. In viably preserved blood and marrow, CD3+ T cells were flow-sorted if cell numbers allowed, whereas smaller samples went directly to DNA extraction. The study profiled TCR beta repertoires in many tissues obtained from research autopsies of patients with and without GVHD, and also in mouse models of GVHD. The human arm was a prospective observational study without blinding or randomization. Findings and caveats that apply to the study as a whole: Only a few T cell clones appeared in more than one patient, yet motif-based clustering showed tissue-specific repertoire signatures that were shared between patients. A small and clinically heterogeneous patient cohort was studied, and sampling depth was acknowledged as a limitation. Blood and spleen T cells captured only a limited portion of the TCR repertoire detected in tissues, in both patients and mice. The study did not determine which tissue TCRs were alloreactive or antigen-specific, and some clones might have been persisting host cells. Within patients, how anatomically similar tissues were was a major factor shaping TCR repertoire composition, regardless of disease or transplant status.

Reading the germline V gene gives CDR1 SQVTM and CDR2 ANQGSEA. Taken from cysteine to phenylalanine, the CDR3 has 13 residues. Kept here is only the CDR3 DNA, which spans 39 bases and is read in frame from base 1. V sheds 7 bases and J sheds 1 base, leaving 13 bases between their ends. Library construction relied on the immunoSEQ multiplex PCR assay. TCRbeta CDR3 sequencing was performed at survey depth by Adaptive Biotechnologies, and CDR3 sequences, V/J genes, productive frequency and template counts were reported. TCR beta CDR3 regions were amplified from genomic DNA rather than RNA. The paper's processing steps were these. Jensen-Shannon divergence was used to quantify pairwise repertoire overlap between tissues, with a value of 1 indicating complete divergence and a value of 0 indicating identical repertoires. Tissues were grouped by single-linkage agglomerative hierarchical clustering of pairwise JSD values, and the clustering results were shown as dendrograms. GLIPH2 was run on all patient samples with simulation_depth 1000, kmer_min_depth 3 and cdr3_length_cutoff 8, and groups with more than two unique CDR3s were retained. A standardized tissue-overlap score extrapolated Jaccard GLIPH-group overlap across patients to a standard repertoire size of 1000 clones. Associations of diversity with clinical or experimental variables used linear mixed-effect models with tissue fixed effects and individual random effects. The source is immuneACCESS, and TCRdb retained only in-frame sequences with V and J called. Part of the clones is not carried over; for the studies checked, unresolved V genes explain less than half of this, and the remainder is unexplained. The V and J calls and clone size were taken over from that table, and D and trimming were inferred from the DNA. Here the sample has just over 25,000 clones; 91% occur a single time. Together, the top ten hold 1.5% to 2.5% of the sample.

The count of this clone is one. Its antigen specificity is not known. No much larger clone exists at a distance of one base, and base qualities are not known. The time point label corresponds to: recipient (host-origin) PBMCs collected before allo-HCT. The origin of this receptor is a male donor older than 55 who later had graft-versus-host disease after an allogeneic stem cell transplant. This chain is built from TRBV29-1 and TRBJ2-5; possibly the D gene is TRBD1, per 5 matching bases. The sequenced sample was blood, obtained before transplantation. The nucleotide sequence is TGCAGCGCCAAGGGGTCGGTCCAAGAGACCCAGTACTTC. The encoded protein is CSAKGSVQETQYF.